The 5 T cell receptor beta chains given below trace back to one sample, sequenced in a study of blood T cell repertoires in COVID-19. Sequencing used immunoSEQ multiplex PCR; TCRdb keeps in-frame clones, though not all of them. The sample holds approximately 260,000 clones; around 83% are singletons and the top ten take around 3.6%. The sequenced sample was peripheral blood. The receptors were sampled from a man younger than 35 with active or convalescent COVID-19.

The chain joins TRBV4-3 to TRBJ2-4; TRBD2 matches 8 bases. The CDR3 has 15 amino acids. V lost 5 bases to trimming and J lost 2 bases; unmatched junction nucleotides: 5. Germline CDR1 and CDR2: LGHNA and YSLEER. CDR3: CASSGREASKNIQYF. The CDR3 DNA reads TGCGCCAGCAGCGGGCGGGAGGCCTCCAAAAACATTCAGTACTTC.

The chain recombines TRBV4-1 with TRBJ2-7; D is undetermined. The CDR3 spans 11 residues. Germline-derived CDR1 and CDR2 are MGHRA and YSYEKL. V was pared by 3 bases and J by 3 bases, with 3 bases between. The chain's CDR3 is CASSHHYEQYF. In DNA form, the CDR3 reads TGCGCCAGCAGCCACCACTACGAGCAGTACTTC.

This clone was found once. This rearrangement joins TRBV14 to TRBJ2-1; D gene ambiguous. The CDR3 covers 13 residues. V lost 2 bases, J lost 10 bases, and 12 bases lay in between. Per the germline V gene, CDR1 is SGHDN and CDR2 is FVKESK. This chain's CDR3 is CASSQSPLGEQFF. For the CDR3, the DNA is TGTGCCAGCAGCCAATCTCCCCTCGGGGAGCAGTTCTTC.

The V gene is TRBV5-8, the J gene TRBJ1-5; TRBD1 is a possible D gene (5 bases). Germline V gives CDR1 SGHTS, CDR2 YDEGEE. V was pared by 3 bases and J by 1 base, with 8 bases between. This CDR3 is 14 amino acids long. The CDR3 reads CASSSYRSNQPQHF. CDR3 in DNA: TGTGCCAGCAGCTCATACAGGAGCAATCAGCCCCAGCATTTT.

The chain joins TRBV11-2 to TRBJ2-7, with D possibly TRBD2 on 7 matching bases. Trimming took off 5 bases at V and 6 bases at J, with 11 bases between the two ends. The CDR3 consists of 12 residues. CDR1 is SGHAT and CDR2 is FQNNGV in the germline V gene. CDR3 in DNA: TGTGCCAGCAGCCGGGGGGCATCCGAGCAGTACTTC. Amino acids: CASSRGASEQYF.